The rows below give T cell receptor beta chains drawn from one sample of a study of response to subunit inactivated influenza vaccine. TCRdb fed the RT-PCR reads into MiXCR, producing one record per CDR3 protein. The profile shows roughly 570,000 distinct CDR3 sequences, around 13% of them singletons. The sample was PBMCs from blood, taken roughly 13 days after vaccination. These receptors came from a man over 45 who received an inactivated influenza vaccine. CDR3s include the opening cysteine and the closing phenylalanine or tryptophan. D genes are given only for firm matches. Only some rows state a clone size, as once, few, many or a class for expanded clones.

v_call: TRBV7-9; d_call: TRBD2; clone_size: few; j_call: TRBJ2-1; cdr3_aa: CASSGTSGGPYNEQFF; cdr3_nt: TGTGCCAGCAGCGGGACTAGCGGGGGGCCTTACAATGAGCAGTTCTTC
v_call: TRBV6-2/TRBV6-3; d_call: TRBD1; clone_size: .; j_call: TRBJ2-3; cdr3_aa: CASVRWTGGTDTQYF; cdr3_nt: TGTGCCAGCGTACGGTGGACAGGGGGCACAGATACGCAGTATTTT
v_call: TRBV7-2; d_call: .; clone_size: few; j_call: TRBJ1-5; cdr3_aa: CASSSPGEGRGNQPQHF; cdr3_nt: TGTGCCAGCAGCTCTCCAGGGGAGGGTCGGGGCAATCAGCCCCAGCATTTT
v_call: TRBV4-3; d_call: .; clone_size: few; j_call: TRBJ1-6; cdr3_aa: CASSQGASGTNSPLHF; cdr3_nt: TGCGCCAGCAGCCAAGGTGCATCAGGAACTAATTCACCCCTCCACTTT
v_call: TRBV12-3/TRBV12-4; d_call: TRBD1; clone_size: many; j_call: TRBJ1-2; cdr3_aa: CASKLTQGFHYGYTF; cdr3_nt: TGTGCCAGCAAGCTCACACAGGGGTTTCACTATGGCTACACCTTC
v_call: TRBV10-3; d_call: .; clone_size: few; j_call: TRBJ1-2; cdr3_aa: CAISESGFFQQLNGYTF; cdr3_nt: TGTGCCATCAGTGAGTCGGGCTTTTTCCAGCAGCTCAATGGCTACACCTTC
v_call: TRBV4-2; d_call: TRBD2; clone_size: few; j_call: TRBJ2-5; cdr3_aa: CASSLRASGGKETQYF; cdr3_nt: TGTGCCAGCAGCCTCCGGGCTAGCGGGGGAAAAGAGACCCAGTACTTC
v_call: TRBV7-2; d_call: .; clone_size: .; j_call: TRBJ2-5; cdr3_aa: CASSLALRELGRETQYF; cdr3_nt: TGTGCCAGCAGCTTAGCATTAAGGGAGCTGGGTCGAGAGACCCAGTACTTC
v_call: TRBV9; d_call: TRBD2; clone_size: few; j_call: TRBJ2-5; cdr3_aa: CASSVDPAGGSGETQYF; cdr3_nt: TGTGCCAGCAGCGTAGACCCAGCGGGAGGCTCCGGGGAGACCCAGTACTTC
v_call: TRBV7-2; d_call: .; clone_size: .; j_call: TRBJ2-7; cdr3_aa: CASSYTVGAYEQYF; cdr3_nt: TGTGCCAGCAGCTACACCGTGGGGGCCTACGAGCAGTACTTC
v_call: TRBV5-1; d_call: TRBD1; clone_size: .; j_call: TRBJ2-1; cdr3_aa: CASIPGTGNNEQFF; cdr3_nt: TGCGCCAGCATCCCCGGGACAGGGAACAATGAGCAGTTCTTC
v_call: TRBV6-1; d_call: TRBD2; clone_size: many; j_call: TRBJ2-1; cdr3_aa: CASSPLGGVSYNEQFF; cdr3_nt: TGTGCCAGCAGCCCTTTGGGAGGGGTCTCCTACAATGAGCAGTTCTTC
v_call: TRBV3-1; d_call: TRBD2; clone_size: many; j_call: TRBJ2-1; cdr3_aa: CASSQDGGGALEQFF; cdr3_nt: TGTGCCAGCAGCCAAGATGGCGGGGGGGCACTTGAGCAGTTCTTC
v_call: TRBV5-4; d_call: .; clone_size: .; j_call: TRBJ2-7; cdr3_aa: CASSLVSAPYEQYF; cdr3_nt: TGTGCCAGCAGCTTGGTGTCAGCTCCCTACGAGCAGTACTTC
v_call: TRBV7-2; d_call: .; clone_size: many; j_call: TRBJ2-3; cdr3_aa: CASPPASRASTDTQYF; cdr3_nt: TGTGCCAGCCCACCAGCCTCCCGGGCTAGCACAGATACGCAGTATTTT
v_call: TRBV9; d_call: TRBD2; clone_size: .; j_call: TRBJ2-1; cdr3_aa: CASSVGSSGRGNEQFF; cdr3_nt: TGTGCCAGCAGCGTAGGATCTAGCGGGAGGGGAAATGAGCAGTTCTTC
v_call: TRBV7-8; d_call: .; clone_size: .; j_call: TRBJ2-7; cdr3_aa: CASSLEDVKLPYEQYF; cdr3_nt: TGTGCCAGCAGCTTAGAAGACGTAAAACTGCCCTACGAGCAGTACTTC
v_call: TRBV28; d_call: TRBD2; clone_size: few; j_call: TRBJ2-3; cdr3_aa: CASSPGLAKDTQYF; cdr3_nt: TGTGCCAGCAGCCCGGGACTAGCTAAAGATACGCAGTATTTT
v_call: TRBV6-9; d_call: .; clone_size: .; j_call: TRBJ1-5; cdr3_aa: CASTPDRPLGPQHF; cdr3_nt: TGTGCCAGCACCCCCGACAGACCGTTAGGGCCCCAGCATTTT
v_call: TRBV5-1; d_call: TRBD1; clone_size: few; j_call: TRBJ2-3; cdr3_aa: CASSPGQGALDTQYF; cdr3_nt: TGCGCCAGCAGCCCCGGACAGGGGGCATTAGATACGCAGTATTTT
v_call: TRBV29-1; d_call: .; clone_size: few; j_call: TRBJ2-1; cdr3_aa: CSSLTGKGFNEQFF; cdr3_nt: TGCAGCAGCCTCACGGGGAAAGGATTCAATGAGCAGTTCTTC
v_call: TRBV20-1; d_call: TRBD1; clone_size: few; j_call: TRBJ1-2; cdr3_aa: CSASPGTAGHGYTF; cdr3_nt: TGCAGTGCTAGCCCAGGGACAGCCGGGCATGGCTACACCTTC
v_call: TRBV20-1; d_call: .; clone_size: few; j_call: TRBJ2-5; cdr3_aa: CSARFLGRSQETQYF; cdr3_nt: TGCAGTGCTAGATTTTTGGGACGGAGCCAAGAGACCCAGTACTTC
v_call: TRBV2; d_call: .; clone_size: .; j_call: TRBJ1-2; cdr3_aa: CASSESRTGTGYTF; cdr3_nt: TGTGCCAGCAGTGAATCCCGTACAGGGACAGGCTACACCTTC
v_call: TRBV3-1; d_call: TRBD2; clone_size: few; j_call: TRBJ2-1; cdr3_aa: CASSHSGSYNEQFF; cdr3_nt: TGTGCCAGCAGCCACAGCGGGAGCTACAATGAGCAGTTCTTC
v_call: TRBV7-9; d_call: .; clone_size: few; j_call: TRBJ2-7; cdr3_aa: CASSFFGIWTGEQYF; cdr3_nt: TGTGCCAGCAGCTTTTTCGGGATATGGACTGGCGAGCAGTACTTC
v_call: TRBV7-2; d_call: TRBD1; clone_size: .; j_call: TRBJ1-1; cdr3_aa: CASSFGTGGTEAFF; cdr3_nt: TGTGCCAGCAGCTTCGGGACAGGGGGGACTGAAGCTTTCTTT
v_call: TRBV5-1; d_call: TRBD2; clone_size: .; j_call: TRBJ2-1; cdr3_aa: CASSFSGDSPPEVF; cdr3_nt: TGCGCCAGCAGCTTCAGCGGGGACTCCCCCCCTGAGGTCTTC
v_call: TRBV5-1; d_call: .; clone_size: few; j_call: TRBJ2-1; cdr3_aa: CASSLSGIGEQFF; cdr3_nt: TGCGCCAGCAGCTTGTCGGGGATCGGTGAGCAGTTCTTC
v_call: TRBV20-1; d_call: .; clone_size: few; j_call: TRBJ2-7; cdr3_aa: CSATRTEYEQYF; cdr3_nt: TGCAGTGCTACCCGGACAGAATACGAGCAGTACTTC
v_call: TRBV6-2/TRBV6-3; d_call: .; clone_size: .; j_call: TRBJ1-1; cdr3_aa: CASSYSGGVTEAFF; cdr3_nt: TGTGCCAGCAGTTACTCGGGGGGGGTCACTGAAGCTTTCTTT
v_call: TRBV6-5; d_call: .; clone_size: many; j_call: TRBJ2-5; cdr3_aa: CATRYWREETQYF; cdr3_nt: TGTGCCACACGGTACTGGCGCGAAGAGACCCAGTACTTC
v_call: TRBV5-1; d_call: .; clone_size: .; j_call: TRBJ2-1; cdr3_aa: CASSLEGGISYNEQFF; cdr3_nt: TGCGCCAGCAGCTTGGAGGGGGGCATCTCCTACAATGAGCAGTTCTTC
v_call: TRBV6-5; d_call: .; clone_size: few; j_call: TRBJ2-5; cdr3_aa: CASSYDSQETQYF; cdr3_nt: TGTGCCAGCAGTTACGACAGCCAAGAGACCCAGTACTTC
v_call: TRBV5-8; d_call: .; clone_size: .; j_call: TRBJ1-1; cdr3_aa: CASSAGMGVILAFF; cdr3_nt: TGTGCCAGCAGCGCCGGTATGGGAGTGATTTTGGCTTTCTTT
v_call: TRBV7-2; d_call: TRBD1; clone_size: few; j_call: TRBJ2-1; cdr3_aa: CASSLLRGPNEQFF; cdr3_nt: TGTGCCAGCAGCTTATTAAGGGGGCCGAATGAGCAGTTCTTC
v_call: TRBV7-2; d_call: .; clone_size: many; j_call: TRBJ1-2; cdr3_aa: CASSPDSNYGYTF; cdr3_nt: TGTGCCAGCAGCCCCGACAGTAACTATGGCTACACCTTC
v_call: TRBV6-5; d_call: .; clone_size: .; j_call: TRBJ2-7; cdr3_aa: CTCGTGYEQYF; cdr3_nt: TGTACCTGCGGCACAGGCTACGAGCAGTACTTC
v_call: TRBV14; d_call: .; clone_size: .; j_call: TRBJ2-1; cdr3_aa: CASSQETGVAYNEQFF; cdr3_nt: TGTGCCAGCAGCCAAGAAACGGGAGTGGCGTACAATGAGCAGTTCTTC
v_call: TRBV7-8; d_call: TRBD2; clone_size: .; j_call: TRBJ2-1; cdr3_aa: CASRATSGSYNEQFF; cdr3_nt: TGTGCCAGCAGGGCGACTAGCGGGAGTTACAATGAGCAGTTCTTC
v_call: TRBV20-1; d_call: .; clone_size: .; j_call: TRBJ1-3; cdr3_aa: CSATVTARSSGNTIYF; cdr3_nt: TGCAGTGCAACCGTAACCGCTCGGAGCTCTGGAAACACCATATATTTT
v_call: TRBV23-1; d_call: .; clone_size: few; j_call: TRBJ2-3; cdr3_aa: CASSQIFTRDSTDTQYF; cdr3_nt: TGCGCCAGCAGTCAAATCTTTACCCGGGACAGCACAGATACGCAGTATTTT
v_call: TRBV20-1; d_call: TRBD2; clone_size: few; j_call: TRBJ2-1; cdr3_aa: CSARDSDGTSSYNEQFF; cdr3_nt: TGCAGTGCTAGAGACTCCGACGGGACTAGCTCCTACAATGAGCAGTTCTTC
v_call: TRBV7-2; d_call: TRBD2; clone_size: .; j_call: TRBJ2-3; cdr3_aa: CASSRLTSGYTDTQYF; cdr3_nt: TGTGCCAGCAGCCGCCTAACTAGCGGATACACAGATACGCAGTATTTT
v_call: TRBV5-8; d_call: .; clone_size: few; j_call: TRBJ1-1; cdr3_aa: CASSFRTGNLNTEAFF; cdr3_nt: TGTGCCAGCAGCTTCCGGACGGGAAACCTGAACACTGAAGCTTTCTTT
v_call: TRBV28; d_call: TRBD2; clone_size: .; j_call: TRBJ2-7; cdr3_aa: CASSLPTLTTSGGLYEQYF; cdr3_nt: TGTGCCAGCAGTTTACCTACCTTGACGACTAGCGGGGGACTTTACGAGCAGTACTTC
v_call: TRBV5-1; d_call: TRBD1; clone_size: .; j_call: TRBJ2-7; cdr3_aa: CASSLVTQGAYEQYF; cdr3_nt: TGCGCCAGCAGCTTGGTTACACAGGGGGCCTACGAGCAGTACTTC
v_call: TRBV7-2; d_call: TRBD1; clone_size: .; j_call: TRBJ2-7; cdr3_aa: CASSSSDRGYEQYF; cdr3_nt: TGTGCCAGCAGCTCCTCGGACAGGGGTTACGAGCAGTACTTC
v_call: TRBV12-3/TRBV12-4; d_call: TRBD1; clone_size: few; j_call: TRBJ2-1; cdr3_aa: CASSSAGTGYHEQFF; cdr3_nt: TGTGCCAGCAGTTCCGCCGGGACAGGGTATCATGAGCAGTTCTTC
v_call: TRBV28; d_call: .; clone_size: .; j_call: TRBJ2-5; cdr3_aa: CASSLNFQETQYF; cdr3_nt: TGTGCCAGCAGTCTCAACTTCCAAGAGACCCAGTACTTC
v_call: TRBV12-3/TRBV12-4; d_call: .; clone_size: .; j_call: TRBJ2-7; cdr3_aa: CASSSGVLRSYEQYF; cdr3_nt: TGTGCCAGCAGTTCAGGGGTTTTAAGAAGCTACGAGCAGTACTTC
v_call: TRBV7-8; d_call: .; clone_size: .; j_call: TRBJ2-3; cdr3_aa: CASSTLSASTDTQYF; cdr3_nt: TGTGCCAGCAGCACCCTAAGTGCTAGCACAGATACGCAGTATTTT
v_call: TRBV15; d_call: TRBD1; clone_size: few; j_call: TRBJ2-5; cdr3_aa: CATSPRDRGPQETQYF; cdr3_nt: TGTGCCACCAGCCCCCGGGACAGGGGGCCCCAAGAGACCCAGTACTTC
v_call: TRBV10-3; d_call: .; clone_size: few; j_call: TRBJ1-1; cdr3_aa: CAITPNMNTEAFF; cdr3_nt: TGTGCCATCACCCCCAACATGAACACTGAAGCTTTCTTT
v_call: TRBV18; d_call: TRBD1; clone_size: .; j_call: TRBJ2-2; cdr3_aa: CASSPPKTGLTAGELFF; cdr3_nt: TGTGCCAGCTCACCACCGAAGACAGGGTTAACCGCCGGGGAGCTGTTTTTT
v_call: TRBV5-5; d_call: .; clone_size: .; j_call: TRBJ2-3; cdr3_aa: CASSLGYSTDTQYF; cdr3_nt: TGTGCCAGCAGCTTAGGCTACAGCACAGATACGCAGTATTTT
v_call: TRBV6-2/TRBV6-3; d_call: .; clone_size: many; j_call: TRBJ2-1; cdr3_aa: CASSYLGLGVNEQFF; cdr3_nt: TGTGCCAGCAGTTACCTCGGTCTAGGAGTCAATGAGCAGTTCTTC
v_call: TRBV12-3/TRBV12-4; d_call: .; clone_size: few; j_call: TRBJ2-5; cdr3_aa: CASSDPGTGSETQYF; cdr3_nt: TGTGCCAGCAGTGACCCCGGAACAGGGAGTGAGACCCAGTACTTC